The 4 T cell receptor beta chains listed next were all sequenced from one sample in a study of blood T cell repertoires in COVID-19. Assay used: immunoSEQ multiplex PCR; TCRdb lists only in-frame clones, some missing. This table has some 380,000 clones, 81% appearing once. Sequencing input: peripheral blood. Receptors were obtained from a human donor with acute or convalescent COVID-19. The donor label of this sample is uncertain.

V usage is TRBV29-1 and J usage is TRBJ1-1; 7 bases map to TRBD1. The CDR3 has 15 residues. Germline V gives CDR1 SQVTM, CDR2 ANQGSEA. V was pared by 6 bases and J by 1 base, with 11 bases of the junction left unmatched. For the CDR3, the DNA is TGCAGCGTAACTAACAGGGGACGGGGGAACACTGAAGCTTTCTTT. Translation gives CSVTNRGRGNTEAFF.

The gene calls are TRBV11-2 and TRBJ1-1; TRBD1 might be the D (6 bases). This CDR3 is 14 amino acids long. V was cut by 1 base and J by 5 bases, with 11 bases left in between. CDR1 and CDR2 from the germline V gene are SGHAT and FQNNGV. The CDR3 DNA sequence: TGTGCCAGCAGCTTAGGGGGGGGGCAGACTGAAGCTTTCTTT. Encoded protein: CASSLGGGQTEAFF.

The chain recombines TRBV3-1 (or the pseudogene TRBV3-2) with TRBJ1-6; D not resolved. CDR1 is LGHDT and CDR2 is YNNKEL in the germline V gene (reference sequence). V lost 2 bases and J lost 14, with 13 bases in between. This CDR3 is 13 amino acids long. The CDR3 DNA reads TGTGCCAGCAGCCAACGGACTCGCGAATCCCTCCACTTT. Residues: CASSQRTRESLHF.

The chain's CDR3 is CAWSPSGGSYEQYF. The DNA of the CDR3 is TGTGCCTGGAGCCCTAGCGGGGGTTCCTACGAGCAGTACTTC. The chain joins TRBV30 to TRBJ2-7, with 10 bases that match TRBD2. The ends lost 3 bases at V and 1 base at J; junction bases unmatched: 3. Looked up from germline, CDR1 is GTSNPN and CDR2 is SVGIG (reference sequence). The CDR3 spans 14 residues.